These T cell receptor beta chains were read from a single sample in a study of cytomegalovirus exposure and HLA in healthy donors. This table comes from immunoSEQ multiplex PCR, and its TCRdb copy is limited to in-frame clones, with some not included. The repertoire holds under 200,000 clones, with over 70% as singletons. The sample consisted of PBMCs. The source is a man aged 50-60 years in good health and CMV-seropositive. The CDR3 runs from the conserved cysteine through the conserved F or W. The D gene is left open where the match is weak. The size entry is marked missing in some rows and otherwise reads once, few, many or a size class.

CASSPNQVFNEKLFF,TGTGCCAGCAGCCCAAACCAGGTCTTTAATGAAAAACTGTTTTTT,TRBV2,NA,NA,15,TRBJ1-4
CASSAAGTHSGSAYEQYF,TGTGCCAGCAGCGCCGCCGGGACACATAGCGGGAGCGCCTACGAGCAGTACTTC,TRBV5-4,NA,TRBD2,18,TRBJ2-7
CASSLQGIPYEQYF,TGTGCCAGCAGTTTACAGGGGATTCCCTACGAGCAGTACTTC,TRBV27,NA,NA,14,TRBJ2-7
CASSLEGLLSDTQYF,TGCGCCAGCAGCTTGGAGGGACTCCTTTCGGATACGCAGTATTTT,TRBV5-1,NA,NA,15,TRBJ2-3
CASSLGRIRVTEAFF,TGTGCCAGCAGCTTAGGGCGGATCAGGGTCACTGAAGCTTTCTTT,TRBV13,NA,NA,15,TRBJ1-1
CASSLTAGNTEAFF,TGCGCCAGCAGCTTAACCGCAGGGAACACTGAAGCTTTCTTT,TRBV5-1,NA,NA,14,TRBJ1-1
CASASGGHEQFF,TGTGCCAGCGCCAGCGGGGGGCACGAGCAGTTCTTC,TRBV27,NA,TRBD2,12,TRBJ2-1
CAGSRGSEAFF,TGTGCCGGCTCCCGAGGGTCTGAAGCTTTCTTT,TRBV30,NA,NA,11,TRBJ1-1
CSGAGTGWTEAFF,TGCAGCGGTGCCGGGACAGGGTGGACTGAAGCTTTCTTT,TRBV29-1,NA,TRBD1,13,TRBJ1-1
CASRLAAPYEQYF,TGTGCCAGCAGACTAGCGGCTCCCTACGAGCAGTACTTC,TRBV2,NA,TRBD2,13,TRBJ2-7
CASSYAVQETQYF,TGTGCCAGCAGTTACGCAGTCCAAGAGACCCAGTACTTC,TRBV6-6,NA,NA,13,TRBJ2-5
CASSSGQGEKLFF,TGTGCCAGCAGTTCAGGACAAGGTGAAAAACTGTTTTTT,TRBV27,NA,NA,13,TRBJ1-4
CASSQGVAGAGDTQYF,TGCGCCAGCAGCCAAGGGGTAGCGGGAGCGGGAGATACGCAGTATTTT,TRBV4-3,NA,TRBD2,16,TRBJ2-3
CSVHWEETQYF,TGCAGCGTTCATTGGGAGGAGACCCAGTACTTC,TRBV29-1,NA,NA,11,TRBJ2-5
CSVAGGDRGTDTQYF,TGCAGCGTCGCGGGCGGGGACCGTGGCACAGATACGCAGTATTTT,TRBV29-1,NA,NA,15,TRBJ2-3
CASSPRSLNEQFF,TGCGCCAGCAGCCCGCGGAGCCTGAATGAGCAGTTCTTC,TRBV5-1,NA,NA,13,TRBJ2-1
CASSRTGNEKLFF,TGTGCCAGTAGTCGGACAGGGAATGAAAAACTGTTTTTT,TRBV19,NA,TRBD1,13,TRBJ1-4
CASSEQGRNTIYF,TGTGCCAGCAGTGAGCAGGGTCGAAACACCATATATTTT,TRBV11-2,few,NA,13,TRBJ1-3
CAISDRQGLQETQYF,TGTGCCATCAGTGACCGGCAGGGGCTCCAAGAGACCCAGTACTTC,TRBV10-3,NA,NA,15,TRBJ2-5
CASSLPEGEAFF,TGTGCCAGCAGTTTACCCGAGGGTGAAGCTTTCTTT,TRBV27,NA,NA,12,TRBJ1-1
CASSPGQYNSPLHF,TGTGCCAGCAGCCCGGGACAGTATAATTCACCCCTCCACTTT,TRBV7-2,once,TRBD1,14,TRBJ1-6
CASSTSTSGLNEQFF,TGCGCCAGCAGCACCTCGACTAGCGGTCTTAATGAGCAGTTCTTC,TRBV5-1,NA,TRBD2,15,TRBJ2-1
CASSLALAGGIDNEQFF,TGCGCCAGCAGCTTGGCACTAGCGGGGGGCATAGACAATGAGCAGTTCTTC,TRBV5-1,NA,TRBD2,17,TRBJ2-1
CASSPGTSRFSYEQYF,TGTGCCAGCAGCCCCGGGACTAGCCGATTCTCCTACGAGCAGTACTTC,TRBV9,NA,TRBD2,16,TRBJ2-7
CASSTGLTTQPQHF,TGTGCCAGCAGTACAGGTCTCACCACTCAGCCCCAGCATTTT,TRBV28,NA,NA,14,TRBJ1-5
CASSRGAYEQYF,TGTGCCAGCAGCCGGGGGGCTTACGAGCAGTACTTC,TRBV2,NA,NA,12,TRBJ2-7
CASSGTGGNSPLHF,TGCGCCAGCAGCGGCACAGGTGGGAATTCACCCCTCCACTTT,TRBV4-1,NA,NA,14,TRBJ1-6
CASRQNPGQQNSPLHF,TGTGCCAGCAGACAAAACCCGGGACAGCAGAATTCACCCCTCCACTTT,TRBV2,few,TRBD1,16,TRBJ1-6
CASGLAELNEQFF,TGTGCCAGCGGACTAGCGGAGCTCAATGAGCAGTTCTTC,TRBV9,NA,TRBD2,13,TRBJ2-1
CASSSLSLMITEAFF,TGTGCCAGCAGCTCCCTAAGTCTGATGATCACTGAAGCTTTCTTT,TRBV7-9,NA,NA,15,TRBJ1-1
CASRGIGRQTGELFF,TGTGCCAGCAGGGGTATAGGGAGGCAAACCGGGGAGCTGTTTTTT,TRBV6-5,NA,NA,15,TRBJ2-2
CASSGQGTEAFF,TGTGCCAGCAGCGGGCAGGGAACTGAAGCTTTCTTT,TRBV5-4,NA,NA,12,TRBJ1-1
CASSRTSERYEQYF,TGTGCCAGCAGTCGGACTAGCGAACGCTACGAGCAGTACTTC,TRBV11-2,NA,TRBD2,14,TRBJ2-7
CASSQGLLGGGETQYF,TGTGCCAGCAGCCAAGGTCTCCTCGGGGGTGGAGAGACCCAGTACTTC,TRBV14,NA,NA,16,TRBJ2-5
CASNRVIVYNEQFF,TGTGCCAGCAACAGGGTAATCGTATACAATGAGCAGTTCTTC,TRBV5-8,NA,NA,14,TRBJ2-1
CASSPSGGGQPQHF,TGTGCCAGCAGCCCCTCCGGGGGAGGACAGCCCCAGCATTTT,TRBV7-2,NA,NA,14,TRBJ1-5
CASSPQSGLAGNTIYF,TGTGCCAGCAGTCCCCAGTCGGGGTTGGCAGGAAACACCATATATTTT,TRBV27,NA,NA,16,TRBJ1-3
CASSAGSGLAQYF,TGTGCCAGCAGCGCAGGCTCAGGACTAGCGCAGTATTTT,TRBV9,NA,TRBD2,13,TRBJ2-3
CASSLGTSTYEQYF,TGTGCCAGCAGTTTAGGAACTAGTACCTACGAGCAGTACTTC,TRBV27,NA,NA,14,TRBJ2-7
CASRRQGNTGELFF,TGTGCCAGCAGACGACAGGGGAACACCGGGGAGCTGTTTTTT,TRBV5-4,few,TRBD1,14,TRBJ2-2
CASSPGEGGPYEQYF,TGTGCCAGCAGCCCAGGGGAGGGGGGGCCCTACGAGCAGTATTTC,TRBV9,once,NA,15,TRBJ2-7
CASSFWSTVENTIYF,TGTGCCAGCAGTTTTTGGTCCACAGTCGAAAACACCATATATTTT,TRBV28,NA,NA,15,TRBJ1-3
CASSYAQGILNTEAFF,TGTGCCAGCAGTTACGCACAGGGGATACTGAACACTGAAGCTTTCTTT,TRBV6-5,NA,TRBD1,16,TRBJ1-1
CASATSGGVGDTQYF,TGTGCCAGCGCGACTAGCGGGGGGGTGGGAGATACGCAGTATTTT,TRBV6-1,NA,TRBD2,15,TRBJ2-3
CASSVDLAPSYGYTF,TGTGCCAGCAGCGTAGACCTCGCCCCTAGCTATGGCTACACCTTC,TRBV9,NA,NA,15,TRBJ1-2
CASSYRGRGQPQHF,TGTGCCAGCAGTTACAGGGGGCGAGGTCAGCCCCAGCATTTT,TRBV6-5,NA,TRBD1,14,TRBJ1-5
CASSYRGYGSGANVLTF,TGTGCCAGCAGTTACAGGGGGTACGGCTCTGGGGCCAACGTCCTGACTTTC,TRBV7-3,few,TRBD1,17,TRBJ2-6
CASSLVHADRGRFDEQYF,TGCGCCAGCAGCCTTGTTCACGCAGACAGGGGGCGCTTCGACGAGCAGTACTTC,TRBV4-1,NA,TRBD1,18,TRBJ2-7
CAISAYEGRQEAFF,TGTGCCATCAGTGCCTACGAGGGCAGGCAAGAAGCTTTCTTT,TRBV10-3,once,NA,14,TRBJ1-1
CASSSNYRGSQETQYF,TGCGCCAGCAGCTCAAACTACAGGGGCTCACAAGAGACCCAGTACTTC,TRBV5-1,NA,TRBD1,16,TRBJ2-5
CASSAGGLGNTEAFF,TGCGCCAGCAGCGCCGGAGGATTGGGGAACACTGAAGCTTTCTTT,TRBV5-1,NA,NA,15,TRBJ1-1
CASSLGVTSGSLGTDTQYF,TGCGCCAGCAGCTTGGGGGTGACTAGCGGGTCCCTTGGGACAGATACGCAGTATTTT,TRBV5-1,NA,TRBD2,19,TRBJ2-3
CAWSSGQVGTQYF,TGTGCCTGGAGTTCCGGACAGGTTGGGACCCAGTACTTC,TRBV30,NA,TRBD1,13,TRBJ2-5
CASSSPRQPDLNNEQFF,TGTGCCAGCAGCTCACCACGACAGCCTGACTTGAACAATGAGCAGTTCTTC,TRBV7-2,NA,NA,17,TRBJ2-1
CASSEYGRGDTEAFF,TGCGCCAGCAGTGAGTACGGCAGGGGGGACACTGAAGCTTTCTTT,TRBV10-1,NA,TRBD1,15,TRBJ1-1
CASLPQSDEKLFF,TGTGCCAGCCTCCCCCAATCAGATGAAAAACTGTTTTTT,TRBV6-1,NA,NA,13,TRBJ1-4
CASSWVDRGDYGYTF,TGTGCCAGCAGTTGGGTGGACAGGGGTGACTATGGCTACACCTTC,TRBV6-5,NA,TRBD1,15,TRBJ1-2
CAISRTVGQPQHF,TGTGCCATTTCAAGGACAGTCGGCCAGCCCCAGCATTTT,TRBV19,few,NA,13,TRBJ1-5
CASSPSGQGIETQYF,TGCGCCAGCAGCCCTTCTGGACAGGGCATAGAGACCCAGTACTTC,TRBV5-1,NA,TRBD1,15,TRBJ2-5
CASSAPDRGDAPLHF,TGTGCCAGCAGTGCCCCGGACAGGGGGGATGCACCCCTCCACTTT,TRBV27,NA,TRBD1,15,TRBJ1-6